This paragraph reports one T cell receptor beta chain. Its antigen remains unknown. This sample was included in a study of beta chain features in type 1 diabetes. Study results and caveats: A greater similarity of naive, central memory and Treg TCRB repertoires was seen among patients than among healthy donors. A moderate, significant TCRB CDR3 shortening appeared in type 1 diabetes across four CD4+ subsets.

Since all of the isolated RNA was reverse transcribed, expressed TCRB transcripts were what got sequenced. The data were produced by immunoSEQ multiplex PCR, yet TCRdb's version contains in-frame clones alone and is incomplete. Of roughly 300,000 clones in the sample, roughly 9% were seen once. Trimming removed 4 bases from V and 6 bases from J, with 13 bases in between. The CDR3 is made up of 13 amino acids. Germline V gene lookup returns CDR1 SGHTA and CDR2 FQGNSA. The sample consisted of central memory CD4+ T cells from blood. The chain has TRBV7-2 and TRBJ2-7, with a tentative D call TRBD1 (6 bases). This receptor was identified in a man younger than 45 with type 1 diabetes. The CDR3 DNA sequence: TGTGCCAGCAGCTCCAACAGGGATAGCGAGCAGTACTTC. Translating it yields CASSSNRDSEQYF. The full variable domain, completed using reference TRBV7-2 and TRBJ2-7, is GAGVSQSPSNKVTEKGKDVELRCDPISGHTALYWYRQSLGQGLEFLIYFQGNSAPDKSGLPSDRFSAERTGGSVSTLTIQRTQQEDSAVYLCASSSNRDSEQYFGPGTRLTVT.